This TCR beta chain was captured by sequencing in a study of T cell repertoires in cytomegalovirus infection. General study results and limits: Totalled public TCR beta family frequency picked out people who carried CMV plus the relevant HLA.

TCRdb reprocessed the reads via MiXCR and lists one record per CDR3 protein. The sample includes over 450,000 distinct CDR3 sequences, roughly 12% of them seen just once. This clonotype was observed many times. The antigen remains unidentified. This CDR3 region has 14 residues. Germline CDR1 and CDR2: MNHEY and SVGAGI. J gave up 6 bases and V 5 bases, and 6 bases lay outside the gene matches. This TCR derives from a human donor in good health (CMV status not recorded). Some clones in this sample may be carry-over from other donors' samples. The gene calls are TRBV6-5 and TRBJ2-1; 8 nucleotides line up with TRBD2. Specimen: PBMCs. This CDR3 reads CASSASGTSNEQFF. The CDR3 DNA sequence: TGTGCCAGCAGTGCGTCCGGGACTAGCAATGAGCAGTTCTTC.